This T cell receptor (beta chain) was retrieved from a study of T-cell memory formation after mild COVID-19. Findings and caveats of the study: Clones shrinking from day 15 to 85 showed even CD4/CD8 mixes; later expanders tilted CD4+. For contracting clones, CD4+ ones sat mainly in CM and EM, CD8+ in EMRA. Day 37-peaking second-wave clones had unconfirmed SARS-CoV-2 specificity.

TCRdb called the 5' RACE reads again in MiXCR, with one record for every CDR3 protein. The sample lists approximately 400,000 distinct CDR3 sequences, around 17% occurring once. This clonotype was seen more than once but under ten times. The antigen is not known. Germline-derived CDR1 and CDR2 are DFQATT and SNEGSKA (reference sequence). Germline trimming cut 4 bases from V and 8 bases from J; bases unmatched to any gene: 4. The CDR3 has 13 amino acids. V gene TRBV20-1 combines with J gene TRBJ1-4, with 10 bases matching TRBD1. The sample comprised PBMCs or a T cell subset sorted from them (not recorded which). The sequence came from a man younger than 35 who had mild COVID-19 (a few samples of this study predate the infection). Cell type and time point are not known. CDR3 region: CSAMGQGLEKLFF. CDR3 bases: TGCAGTGCTATGGGACAGGGGTTAGAAAAACTGTTTTTT.